These 6 T cell receptor beta chains originate from one sample sequenced in a study of shared clonotypes between healthy human individuals. TCRdb's copy holds only in-frame clones and misses some; the assay was immunoSEQ multiplex PCR. The sample has roughly 2.2 million clones; just under 95% are singletons. Sequences were obtained from naive CD4+ T cells from PBMCs. The subset here: CD45RA+ positively selected. The receptors stem from a young man in good health. Some clones in this sample may be carry-over from other donors' samples.

V usage is TRBV5-4 and J usage is TRBJ2-7; possible D gene TRBD1, 6 bases. The CDR3 length is 14 residues. V was shortened by 4 bases and J by 5 bases, with 16 bases between the two germline ends. CDR1 and CDR2 (germline): SGHNT, YYREEE (reference sequence). For the CDR3, the DNA is TGTGCCAGCAGCCGGCATTTGGGGGCGGACGAGCAGTACTTC. It codes for CASSRHLGADEQYF.

This chain joins TRBV29-1 and TRBJ2-7, with 8 bases identical to TRBD1. CDR3 length equals 13 residues. Germline V gene data show CDR1 as SQVTM and CDR2 as ANQGSEA. V gave up 6 bases and J gave up 5 bases; unmatched junction bases: 9. The CDR3 is CSVDRTGTDEQYF. Written as DNA, the CDR3 is TGCAGCGTCGATCGGACAGGGACGGACGAGCAGTACTTC.

The chain combines TRBV19 with TRBJ2-3; D possibly matches TRBD1 or TRBD2 (6 bases each). Germline CDR1 reads LNHDA; CDR2 reads SQIVND (reference sequence). Trimming took 1 base from V and 3 from J, leaving 11 bases between them. This CDR3 spans 15 amino acids. The CDR3 coding sequence is TGTGCCAGTAGTATAGTGGGGGGCGCGACAGATACGCAGTATTTT. Translation: CASSIVGGATDTQYF.

The CDR3 loop reads CASSSRLVHYEQYF. CDR3 nucleotide sequence: TGTGCCAGCAGCTCCAGACTAGTCCACTACGAGCAGTACTTC. This chain joins TRBV11-3 and TRBJ2-7; TRBD2 might be the D (6 bases). From germline, CDR1 is SGHNT and CDR2 YENEEA. This CDR3 is 14 amino acids long. Trimming stripped 4 bases from V and 3 bases from J, with 13 bases between.

This chain links TRBV16 with TRBJ2-1; D gene ambiguous. Germline V gene sequence: CDR1 KGHSY, CDR2 FQNENV. The CDR3 has 16 amino acids. Trimming took 1 base from V and 2 from J, leaving 12 bases between them. In DNA form, the CDR3 reads TGTGCCAGCAGCCAATACAGTCCGAGCACCTACAATGAGCAGTTCTTC. Amino acids: CASSQYSPSTYNEQFF.

V is TRBV7-6 and J is TRBJ2-7, with 11 bases that match TRBD1. The germline CDR1 and CDR2 sequences are SGHVS and FNYEAQ. The CDR3 runs to 16 residues. The V gene end was trimmed by 2 bases and the J gene end by 5 bases; junction bases not matched to a gene: 8. The CDR3 reads CASSLTKDRGQHEQYF. The CDR3 bases are TGTGCCAGCAGCTTAACGAAGGACAGGGGGCAACACGAGCAGTACTTC. Drawing the rest from reference TRBV7-6 and TRBJ2-7, the complete variable domain is GAGVSQSPRYKVTKRGQDVALRCDPISGHVSLYWYRQALGQGPEFLTYFNYEAQQDKSGLPNDRFSAERPEGSISTLTIQRTEQRDSAMYRCASSLTKDRGQHEQYFGPGTRLTVT.